These 15 T cell receptor beta chains share one sample of origin, sequenced in a study of T cells in tuberculosis. TCRdb's table, derived via immunoSEQ multiplex PCR, lists solely in-frame clones and lacks some. The sample holds roughly 44,000 clones, about 95% seen once. Sequenced sample: PBMCs. Every receptor here comes from a donor between 10 and 35 years old with latent tuberculosis or without tuberculosis infection.

The rearrangement uses TRBV15 and TRBJ2-2, with D possibly TRBD2 on 5 matching bases. Trimming removed 5 bases from V and 8 bases from J, with 18 bases in between. From germline, CDR1 is LNHNV and CDR2 YYDKDF (reference sequence). The CDR3 is 15 amino acids. The CDR3 loop is CATSARTGSAGELFF. The CDR3 nucleotides are TGTGCCACCAGCGCCCGGACGGGGTCGGCGGGGGAGCTGTTTTTT.

The CDR3 region has the DNA TGTGCCAGCAGTTATTCAGGGGTTCTTGGAAACACCATATATTTT. Translation: CASSYSGVLGNTIYF. The chain uses TRBV6-5 and TRBJ1-3, with D perhaps matching TRBD1 (6 bases). The CDR3 extends over 15 amino acids. Germline V lookup: CDR1 MNHEY, CDR2 SVGAGI. V lost 3 bases, J lost 3 bases, and 12 bases lay in between.

V is TRBV28 and J is TRBJ2-3; 9 bases match TRBD1. Germline CDR1 and CDR2: MDHEN and SYDVKM. Trimming took 5 bases from V and 1 from J; bases not matched to a gene: 7. The CDR3 totals 16 residues. In DNA form, the CDR3 reads TGTGCCAGCAGTCTTACGGGACAGGGCCGCACAGATACGCAGTATTTT. Its translation is CASSLTGQGRTDTQYF.

The chain links TRBV27 to TRBJ1-5; 9 nucleotides line up with TRBD1. The CDR3 is made up of 14 amino acids. V shed 7 bases, J shed 4 bases, and the junction held 5 bases outside the gene matches. Germline values: CDR1 MNHEY, CDR2 SMNVEV (reference sequence). CDR3 loop: CASTPTGGNQPQHF. CDR3 DNA: TGTGCCAGCACCCCGACAGGGGGTAATCAGCCCCAGCATTTT.

The genes are TRBV15 and TRBJ2-1, with D possibly matching TRBD2 (7 bases). CDR1 LNHNV and CDR2 YYDKDF come from the germline V gene (reference sequence). The CDR3 extends over 14 amino acids. Trimming stripped 1 base from V and 9 bases from J, with 13 bases between. The CDR3 loop reads CATSRGGGTGEQFF. The CDR3 region has the DNA TGTGCCACCAGCAGAGGGGGGGGCACAGGTGAGCAGTTCTTC. Combining the CDR3 with reference TRBV15 and TRBJ2-1 gives the whole variable domain DAMVIQNPRYQVTQFGKPVTLSCSQTLNHNVMYWYQQKSSQAPKLLFHYYDKDFNNEADTPDNFQSRRPNTSFCFLDIRSPGLGDTAMYLCATSRGGGTGEQFFGPGTRLTVL.

The chain carries TRBV27 and TRBJ1-1; D might be TRBD1 (5 bases). Deletions cut 5 bases from V and 0 bases from J, with 10 bases between. The length of the CDR3 is 14 residues. Germline V gene data show CDR1 as MNHEY and CDR2 as SMNVEV (reference sequence). CDR3 sequence reads: CASSPDSMNTEAFF. The CDR3 nucleotides are TGTGCCAGCAGTCCCGACAGTATGAACACTGAAGCTTTCTTT.

The rearrangement uses TRBV5-6 and TRBJ2-2, with D possibly being TRBD1 (6 bases). CDR1 is SGHDT, CDR2 YYEEEE, per germline. This CDR3 has 15 amino acids. V was pared by 4 bases and J by 4 bases, with 14 bases between. CDR3 nucleotide sequence: TGTGCCAGCAGCCCTGGGGGCCTTATCACCGGGGAGCTGTTTTTT. It specifies CASSPGGLITGELFF.

The gene calls are TRBV5-4 and TRBJ2-2; maybe TRBD1 (7 bases). Germline V gene lookup returns CDR1 SGHNT and CDR2 YYREEE (reference sequence). This CDR3 contains 15 residues. V lost 4 bases and J lost 0, with 10 bases in between. The CDR3 nucleotides read TGTGCCAGCAGCCGCGGGACAGCGAACACCGGGGAGCTGTTTTTT. It is translated as CASSRGTANTGELFF.

This chain links TRBV6-6 with TRBJ1-3, with TRBD1 matching 10 bases. The germline gives CDR1 MNHNY, CDR2 SVGAGI (reference sequence). The CDR3 spans 16 residues. The V segment lost 4 bases and the J segment 1 base; nucleotides outside the gene matches: 4. Here the CDR3 reads CASSFRQGASGNTIYF. CDR3 DNA sequence: TGTGCCAGCAGTTTCAGACAGGGGGCATCTGGAAACACCATATATTTT.

This clone appeared once. The CDR3 is CATSRDGTGGEKLFF. The CDR3, as DNA: TGTGCCACCAGCAGAGATGGGACAGGGGGTGAAAAACTGTTTTTT. This chain uses TRBV15 with TRBJ1-4; 11 bases fit TRBD1. CDR1 and CDR2 from the germline V gene are LNHNV and YYDKDF (reference sequence). V shed 0 bases, J shed 7 bases, and the junction held 1 base outside the gene matches. This CDR3 comprises 15 residues.

The chain couples TRBV19 to TRBJ2-2; TRBD1 matches at 10 bases. The V gene's germline CDR1 is LNHDA and CDR2 SQIVND (reference sequence). CDR3 length: 17 residues. V gave up 4 bases and J gave up 0 bases; unmatched junction bases: 5. The CDR3, as DNA: TGTGCCAGTAGTACCCGGGACAGGGGATCGAACACCGGGGAGCTGTTTTTT. It yields the protein CASSTRDRGSNTGELFF.

This chain joins TRBV2 and TRBJ1-5; 9 positions match TRBD1. Trimming cost V 4 bases and J 2 bases; bases outside gene matches: 6. Looked up from germline, CDR1 is SNHLY and CDR2 is FYNNEI. This CDR3 has 16 residues. CDR3: CASSGGRDRGNQPQHF. In DNA form, the CDR3 reads TGTGCCAGCAGTGGTGGTCGGGACAGGGGCAATCAGCCCCAGCATTTT.

The genes are TRBV29-1 and TRBJ1-1; 10 nucleotides agree with TRBD1. Trimming cost V 6 bases and J 4 bases; bases outside gene matches: 8. Germline lookup yields CDR1 SQVTM and CDR2 ANQGSEA. The CDR3 runs to 14 residues. The chain's CDR3 is CSVQGTGVSTEAFF. CDR3 sequence (DNA): TGCAGCGTACAGGGGACAGGGGTGAGCACTGAAGCTTTCTTT.

V usage is TRBV11-2 and J usage is TRBJ2-1, with 8 bases identical to TRBD2. There are 17 residues in the CDR3. The trim removed 2 bases at V and 8 bases at J, leaving 14 bases unmatched. Germline CDR1 is SGHAT and CDR2 is FQNNGV. CDR3 protein: CASSLRGLVLTPDEQFF. The CDR3 coding sequence is TGTGCCAGCAGCTTAAGGGGACTAGTTCTCACTCCGGATGAGCAGTTCTTC.

The rearrangement links TRBV7-2 to TRBJ2-1, with a weak D call TRBD2 (5 bases). The germline V and J ends were trimmed by 5 bases and 0 bases, with 11 bases remaining between them. CDR1 is SGHTA and CDR2 is FQGNSA in the germline V gene. The CDR3 spans 15 residues. The CDR3 bases are TGTGCCAGCAGCGCGTACCGGGACTCCTACAATGAGCAGTTCTTC. It specifies CASSAYRDSYNEQFF.